This T cell receptor (beta chain) was sequenced during a study of beta chain features in type 1 diabetes. Sequenced material consisted of expressed TCRB transcripts (all of the isolated RNA was reverse transcribed). TCRdb's table, derived via immunoSEQ multiplex PCR, lists solely in-frame clones and lacks some. The sample holds 450,000 to 550,000 clones, 30% seen once. Sorting with CD45RO/CCR7/CD25/CD127/CD95/CD27 yielded naive, central memory, regulatory and stem-like memory CD4+ cells. There are a few counts of this clone. The source of this sequence is a man aged 18 to 29 in good health. Sequencing was carried out using naive CD4+ T cells from blood.

In DNA form, the CDR3 reads TGTGCCTGGAGAGCAGGTAGCGGGGCCTCCCAGTACTTC. It is translated as CAWRAGSGASQYF. V usage is TRBV30 and J usage is TRBJ2-5; TRBD2 matches at 8 bases. Germline-derived CDR1 and CDR2 are GTSNPN and SVGIG (reference sequence). The CDR3 loop spans 13 amino acids. Unmatched junction bases numbered 9, after V lost 3 bases and J lost 9 bases. The full variable domain, rest sourced from reference TRBV30 and TRBJ2-5, is SQTIHQWPATLVQPVGSPLSLECTVEGTSNPNLYWYRQAAGRGLQLLFYSVGIGQISSEVPQNLSASRPQDRQFILSSKKLLLSDSGFYLCAWRAGSGASQYFGPGTRLLVL.